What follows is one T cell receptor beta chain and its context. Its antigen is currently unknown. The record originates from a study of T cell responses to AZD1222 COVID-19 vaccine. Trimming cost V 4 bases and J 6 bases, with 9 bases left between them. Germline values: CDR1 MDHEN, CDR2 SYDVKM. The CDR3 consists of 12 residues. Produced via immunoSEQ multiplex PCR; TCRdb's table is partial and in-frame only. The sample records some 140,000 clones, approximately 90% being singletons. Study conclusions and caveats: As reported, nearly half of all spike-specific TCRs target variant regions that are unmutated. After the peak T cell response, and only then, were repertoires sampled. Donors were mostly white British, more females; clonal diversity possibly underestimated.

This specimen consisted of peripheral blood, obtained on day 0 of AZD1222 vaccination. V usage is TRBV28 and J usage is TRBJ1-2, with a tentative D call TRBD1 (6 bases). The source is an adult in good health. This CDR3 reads CASSSGAHGYTF. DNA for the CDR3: TGTGCCAGCAGTTCAGGGGCCCATGGCTACACCTTC.